The 5 T cell receptor beta chains below were found in one sample sequenced in a study of T cell responses to AZD1222 COVID-19 vaccine. Measured with immunoSEQ multiplex PCR; TCRdb has only the in-frame clones, and not every one. The repertoire holds nearly 55,000 clones, with more than 80% as singletons. This sample comprised peripheral blood, obtained 28 days after the second AZD1222 dose. The receptors were gathered from an adult who received the AZD1222 COVID-19 vaccine.

The genes are TRBV19 and TRBJ1-2; 7 bases align to TRBD1. Looked up from germline, CDR1 is LNHDA and CDR2 is SQIVND (reference sequence). The CDR3 loop spans 13 amino acids. V lost 4 bases, J lost 5 bases, and 4 bases stayed unmatched. This CDR3 reads CASSNEQGYGYTF. The CDR3 DNA reads TGTGCCAGTAGTAATGAACAGGGGTATGGCTACACCTTC. The full variable domain, in which reference TRBV19 and TRBJ1-2 provide the parts outside the CDR3, is DGGITQSPKYLFRKEGQNVTLSCEQNLNHDAMYWYRQDPGQGLRLIYYSQIVNDFQKGDIAEGYSVSREKKESFPLTVTSAQKNPTAFYLCASSNEQGYGYTFGSGTRLTVV.

The chain combines TRBV27 with TRBJ2-2; 12 positions agree with TRBD2. The CDR3 runs to 17 residues. J gave up 7 bases and V 5 bases, and 11 bases lay outside the gene matches. Germline V lookup: CDR1 MNHEY, CDR2 SMNVEV (reference sequence). The CDR3 coding sequence is TGTGCCAGCAGTCCCTCTAGCGGGAGGGCCGCATTCGGGGAGCTGTTTTTT. Its protein is CASSPSSGRAAFGELFF.

The gene calls are TRBV6-5 and TRBJ2-7; D is perhaps TRBD2 (6 bases). V gave up 5 bases and J gave up 6 bases, with 8 bases separating them. CDR1 and CDR2 from the germline V gene are MNHEY and SVGAGI. CDR3 length: 11 residues. The CDR3 spells CASSRLVEQYF. The CDR3 nucleotides are TGTGCCAGCAGTCGACTAGTCGAGCAGTACTTC.

The chain recombines TRBV7-8 with TRBJ1-1; D is ambiguous. V lost 2 bases, J lost 0 bases, and 7 bases lay in between. The CDR3 consists of 14 residues. Germline loops: CDR1 SGHVS, CDR2 FQNEAQ. The CDR3 here is CASSLSILNTEAFF. DNA for the CDR3: TGTGCCAGCAGCTTAAGTATCCTGAACACTGAAGCTTTCTTT.

CDR3 nucleotides: TGTGCCAGCACCCCGTCGACAGGGGGGCGGGATACGCAGTATTTT. Amino acids: CASTPSTGGRDTQYF. The rearrangement links TRBV28 to TRBJ2-3; 9 positions agree with TRBD1. The CDR3 runs to 15 residues. V lost 7 bases and J lost 6; bases outside the gene matches: 11. The germline CDR1 and CDR2 sequences are MDHEN and SYDVKM.